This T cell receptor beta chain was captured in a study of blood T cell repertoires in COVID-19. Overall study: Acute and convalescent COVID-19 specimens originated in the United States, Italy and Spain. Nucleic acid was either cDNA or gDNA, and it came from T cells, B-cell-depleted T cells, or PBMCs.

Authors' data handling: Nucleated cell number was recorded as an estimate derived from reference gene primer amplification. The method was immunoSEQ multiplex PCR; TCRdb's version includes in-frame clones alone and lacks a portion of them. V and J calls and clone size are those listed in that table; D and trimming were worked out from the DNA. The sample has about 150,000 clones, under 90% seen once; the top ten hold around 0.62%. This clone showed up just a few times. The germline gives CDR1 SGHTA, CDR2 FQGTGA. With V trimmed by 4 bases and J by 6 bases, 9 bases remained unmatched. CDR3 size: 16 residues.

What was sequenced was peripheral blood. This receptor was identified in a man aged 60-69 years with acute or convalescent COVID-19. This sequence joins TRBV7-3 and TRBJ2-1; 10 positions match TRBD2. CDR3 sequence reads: CASSSLHASGSNEQFF. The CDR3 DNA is TGTGCCAGCAGCTCCCTTCATGCTAGCGGGAGCAATGAGCAGTTCTTC.